This T cell receptor (beta chain) was documented in a study of radiotherapy plus CTLA-4 blockade in lung cancer (dated by TCRdb to between 2017 and 2018). About the investigation overall: Objective responses occurred in more than 15% of enrolled patients, and 30% to 40% achieved disease control.

Here is what the overall study found, with its caveats: Increased serum interferon-beta after radiation, together with early dynamic changes in blood T cell clones, were reported to be the strongest predictors of response. After treatment with radiotherapy and ipilimumab, TCR clones that came from tumors expanded in the peripheral blood.

In this study, focal radiation therapy paired with CTLA-4 blockade (ipilimumab) was tested in patients who had chemo-refractory metastatic non-small-cell lung cancer. Trimming removed 6 bases from V and 1 base from J; the gene matches leave 7 bases unexplained. Sequences MGHDK (CDR1) and SYGVNS (CDR2) are obtained from the germline V gene. Including cysteine and phenylalanine, the CDR3 has 15 amino acids. The only DNA kept is the CDR3, 45 bases in frame from the first base. Library preparation was by the immunoSEQ multiplex PCR assay. TCRdb's version of the immuneACCESS table is confined to in-frame rearrangements and falls short of the full clone set. An unresolved V gene accounts for under half of the shortfall where checked; the remainder is of unknown origin. In all, the sample holds fewer than 85,000 clones, and around 90% of those were seen once. The ten largest clones add up to around 0.8% of the sample.

Remarks on this clone: Its antigen has not been determined. No qualities accompany the bases; no much larger clone lies one base away.

The receptor was derived from a human donor with non-small cell lung cancer who had stable disease on radiotherapy plus ipilimumab. This sample comprised peripheral blood, obtained from a patient treated with radiotherapy plus ipilimumab. This receptor chain uses TRBV25-1 and TRBJ2-3; TRBD2 fits 7 bases in the junction. CDR3 region: CASRDPSGGTDTQYF. In nucleotide form, the sequence is TGTGCCAGCAGAGACCCCAGCGGGGGCACAGATACGCAGTATTTT.